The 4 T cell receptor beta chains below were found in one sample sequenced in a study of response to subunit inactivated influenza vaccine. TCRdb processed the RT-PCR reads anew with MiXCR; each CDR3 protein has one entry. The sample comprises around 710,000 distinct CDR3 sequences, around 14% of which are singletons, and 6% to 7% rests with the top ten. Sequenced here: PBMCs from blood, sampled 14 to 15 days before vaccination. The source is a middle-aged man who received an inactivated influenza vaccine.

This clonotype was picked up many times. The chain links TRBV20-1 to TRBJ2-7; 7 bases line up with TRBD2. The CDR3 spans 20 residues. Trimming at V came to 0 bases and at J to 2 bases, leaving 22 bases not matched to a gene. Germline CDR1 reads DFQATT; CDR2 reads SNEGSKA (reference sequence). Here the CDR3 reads CSARDSDGGRHPPSPYEQYF. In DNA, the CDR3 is TGCAGTGCTAGAGATTCAGACGGGGGGAGGCACCCCCCCTCTCCCTACGAGCAGTACTTC.

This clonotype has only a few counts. CDR3 sequence reads: CASSFSGPQETQYF. In DNA, the CDR3 is TGTGCCAGCAGTTTCTCGGGGCCCCAAGAGACCCAGTACTTC. The chain recombines TRBV12-3 or TRBV12-4 with TRBJ2-5; possibly TRBD1 or TRBD2 for D (5 bases each). V was shortened by 3 bases and J by 1 base, with 9 bases between the two germline ends. The CDR3 consists of 14 residues.

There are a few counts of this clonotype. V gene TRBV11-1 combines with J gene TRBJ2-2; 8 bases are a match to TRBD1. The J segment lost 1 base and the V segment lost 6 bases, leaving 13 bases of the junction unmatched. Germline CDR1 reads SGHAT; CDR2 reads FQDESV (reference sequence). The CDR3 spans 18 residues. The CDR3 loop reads CASSSRPRGTGNTGELFF. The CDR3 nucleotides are TGTGCCAGCAGTTCCCGGCCCCGGGGGACAGGGAACACCGGGGAGCTGTTTTTT.

The DNA of the CDR3 is TGTGCCAGCAGTTTAGGACTAGCGGGGGGTGAGAACTACGAGCAGTACTTC. As protein: CASSLGLAGGENYEQYF. The V gene is TRBV12-3 or TRBV12-4, the J gene TRBJ2-7, with 13 bases identical to TRBD2. The CDR3 totals 17 residues. The V segment lost 1 base and the J segment 3 bases; nucleotides outside the gene matches: 6.